These 9 T cell receptor beta chains share one sample of origin, sequenced in a study of cytomegalovirus exposure and HLA in healthy donors. 60 Vbeta and 13 Jbeta primers were used in PCR. TCRdb's table, derived via immunoSEQ multiplex PCR, lists solely in-frame clones and lacks some. Among some 170,000 clones listed, 83% were seen once. What was sequenced was PBMCs. These TCRs come from a man aged 50-59 years in good health and CMV-seropositive.

V is TRBV6-5 and J is TRBJ2-5; 7 bases align to TRBD1. The DNA matches TRBJ2-7 better at its end, which makes the J call doubtful. Germline loops: CDR1 MNHEY, CDR2 SVGAGI. The CDR3 sequence is 15 residues long. The CDR3: CASSTRDSRWSEQYF. The CDR3 nucleotides read TGTGCCAGCAGTACCCGGGACAGCCGATGGAGCGAGCAGTACTTC.

V usage is TRBV7-3 and J usage is TRBJ2-7; TRBD1 agrees at 11 bases. CDR3 length: 15 amino acids. V was pared by 4 bases and J by 0 bases, with 2 bases of the junction left unmatched. Looked up from germline, CDR1 is SGHTA and CDR2 is FQGTGA. The CDR3 sequence is CASSSGTGGSYEQYF. The CDR3 DNA reads as TGTGCCAGCAGCTCCGGGACAGGGGGCTCCTACGAGCAGTACTTC.

This clone was recorded once. V is TRBV7-8 and J is TRBJ2-1, with TRBD2 identical over 11 bases. Germline V gives CDR1 SGHVS, CDR2 FQNEAQ. The CDR3 has 16 amino acids. The V segment lost 0 bases and the J segment 4 bases; nucleotides outside the gene matches: 2. The CDR3 reads CASSLAGTSGYNEQFF. The CDR3 DNA follows: TGTGCCAGCAGCTTAGCCGGGACTAGCGGTTACAATGAGCAGTTCTTC.

The V gene is TRBV5-5, the J gene TRBJ2-1; 13 positions agree with TRBD2. Germline lookup yields CDR1 SGHKS and CDR2 YYEKEE (reference sequence). With 5 bases clipped from V and 9 bases from J, the junction kept 8 bases outside the gene matches. This CDR3 region has 15 residues. In DNA form, the CDR3 reads TGTGCCAGCAGACCCACTAGCGGGGGGGCCGGTGAGCAGTTCTTC. It translates to CASRPTSGGAGEQFF.

The CDR3, as DNA: TGTGCCAGCAGCGTAGGGACCCTAGCTAGTGGTGAGCAGTTCTTC. As protein: CASSVGTLASGEQFF. The gene calls are TRBV9 and TRBJ2-1, with D possibly matching TRBD2 (5 bases). Trimming stripped 0 bases from V and 9 bases from J, with 16 bases between. Germline V gene sequence: CDR1 SGDLS, CDR2 YYNGEE. The CDR3 is 15 amino acids.

CDR3 nucleotides: TGTGCCAGCAGTTACAGGGGGATCACTGAAGCTTTCTTT. This encodes CASSYRGITEAFF. The V call is TRBV6-5, the J call TRBJ1-1, with D possibly TRBD1 on 6 matching bases. Germline values: CDR1 MNHEY, CDR2 SVGAGI. The CDR3 consists of 13 residues. Trimming stripped 2 bases from V and 4 bases from J, with 8 bases between.

The V gene is TRBV4-3, the J gene TRBJ2-1; possibly TRBD2 for D (6 bases). Trimming stripped 3 bases from V and 8 bases from J, with 17 bases between. CDR3 length: 15 residues. Per germline, CDR1 LGHNA and CDR2 YSLEER. The DNA of the CDR3 is TGCGCCAGCAGCCATGGACTACCCCCCATCGATGAGCAGTTCTTC. Its translation is CASSHGLPPIDEQFF.

V usage is TRBV5-1 and J usage is TRBJ2-5, with D possibly being TRBD2 (5 bases). Between the trimmed V and J ends, which lost 5 bases and 3 bases, there was a span of 17 bases. Germline V lookup: CDR1 SGHRS, CDR2 YFSETQ. This CDR3 comprises 15 residues. This CDR3 reads CASSVQNGEKETQYF. DNA for the CDR3: TGCGCCAGCAGTGTGCAAAATGGGGAGAAAGAGACCCAGTACTTC.

The genes are TRBV5-1 and TRBJ2-7, with D possibly being TRBD1 (5 bases). V was pared by 4 bases and J by 0 bases, with 11 bases between. Germline V lookup: CDR1 SGHRS, CDR2 YFSETQ. The CDR3 loop spans 14 amino acids. This chain's CDR3 is CASSAQVTSYEQYF. Here the CDR3 DNA reads TGCGCCAGCAGCGCACAGGTTACCTCCTACGAGCAGTACTTC.